Following are 11 T cell receptor beta chains from one sample sequenced in a study of glioma-infiltrating T cells after dendritic cell vaccination (dated by TCRdb to the mid-2010s). The library was prepared using the immunoSEQ multiplex PCR assay. TCRdb's version of the immuneACCESS table is confined to in-frame rearrangements and falls short of the full clone set. An unresolved V gene accounts for under half of the shortfall where checked; the remainder is of unknown origin. This sample holds 99,000 or so clones; over 80% were observed only once. The top ten clones comprise about 5.5% of the sample. Interpreted using the paper, the time point label stands for: after dendritic cell vaccination, including at tumor progression/relapse. Sequenced material: blood, taken after dendritic cell vaccination. These receptor sequences come from a human donor with glioblastoma.

The rearrangement links TRBV27 to TRBJ2-1, with a weak D call TRBD2 (6 bases). Trimming cost V 3 bases and J 0 bases, with 12 bases left between them. In germline, CDR1 is MNHEY, CDR2 SMNVEV (reference sequence). The CDR3 runs to 16 residues. The CDR3: CASSLETRLSYNEQFF. CDR3 DNA sequence: TGTGCCAGCAGTTTGGAGACTAGACTCTCCTACAATGAGCAGTTCTTC.

This clone was recorded a few times. V is TRBV2 and J is TRBJ2-1, with D perhaps TRBD1 (5 bases). The germline V gene has CDR1 SNHLY and CDR2 FYNNEI. The CDR3 totals 13 residues. With 3 bases removed from V and 5 bases from J, the gap between germline ends came to 8 bases. The CDR3 DNA is TGTGCCAGCAGTGACAGGGCTAACAATGAGCAGTTCTTC. This sequence encodes CASSDRANNEQFF.

This chain joins TRBV4-2 and TRBJ2-5; TRBD2 matches 7 bases. The CDR3 spans 17 residues. Losses at the gene ends were 4 bases for V and 2 bases for J; bases not matched to a gene: 13. The germline CDR1 and CDR2 sequences are LGHNA and YNFKEQ. This CDR3 is CASSPVSGAGLQETQYF. DNA of the CDR3: TGTGCCAGCAGCCCCGTTTCGGGAGCGGGGTTACAAGAGACCCAGTACTTC.

V gene TRBV5-1 combines with J gene TRBJ2-2; 7 bases are a match to TRBD2. The CDR3 spans 16 residues. V shed 2 bases, J shed 2 bases, and the junction held 6 bases outside the gene matches. Germline CDR1 is SGHRS and CDR2 is YFSETQ. CDR3 sequence reads: CASSLLSSGNTGELFF. CDR3 DNA: TGCGCCAGCAGCTTACTCTCTAGCGGCAACACCGGGGAGCTGTTTTTT. The variable domain in full, completed from reference TRBV5-1 and TRBJ2-2, reads KAGVTQTPRYLIKTRGQQVTLSCSPISGHRSVSWYQQTPGQGLQFLFEYFSETQRNKGNFPGRFSGRQFSNSRSEMNVSTLELGDSALYLCASSLLSSGNTGELFFGEGSRLTVL.

The gene calls are TRBV5-1 and TRBJ2-3; D ambiguous. Trimming removed 0 bases at V and 0 bases at J, with 5 bases between. Germline V gene sequence: CDR1 SGHRS, CDR2 YFSETQ. This CDR3 comprises 14 residues. The CDR3 is CASSLDTSTDTQYF. CDR3 in DNA: TGCGCCAGCAGCTTGGATACTAGCACAGATACGCAGTATTTT.

This chain joins TRBV27 and TRBJ1-6; no definite D call. The V end was cut by 5 bases, the J end by 8 bases, with 10 bases between. The CDR3 has 13 residues. The germline gives CDR1 MNHEY, CDR2 SMNVEV (reference sequence). DNA of the CDR3: TGTGCCAGCAGTCTACTTATGGATTCACCCCTCCACTTT. Amino acid sequence: CASSLLMDSPLHF.

The rearrangement uses TRBV30 and TRBJ2-5; 7 positions match TRBD2. Germline CDR1 is GTSNPN and CDR2 is SVGIG (reference sequence). The CDR3 is made up of 12 amino acids. V was pared by 5 bases and J by 11 bases, with 11 bases of the junction left unmatched. This CDR3 is CAWDARRGEQYF. In nucleotides, the CDR3 is TGTGCCTGGGATGCTCGTCGGGGGGAGCAGTACTTC.

The chain uses TRBV27 and TRBJ2-7, with D perhaps TRBD2 (5 bases). The CDR3 has 11 amino acids. The ends were cut back, 5 bases at V and 3 bases at J, with 5 bases in the middle. The V gene's germline CDR1 is MNHEY and CDR2 SMNVEV (reference sequence). CDR3 amino acids: CASSRGYEQYF. DNA for the CDR3: TGTGCCAGCAGTCGGGGCTACGAGCAGTACTTC.

The chain is built from TRBV6-6 and TRBJ1-1, with D unresolved. Looked up from germline, CDR1 is MNHNY and CDR2 is SVGAGI (reference sequence). The CDR3 is made up of 14 amino acids. Trimming pared 4 bases from V and 0 bases from J, leaving 9 bases between. This CDR3 reads CASSFDNMNTEAFF. The CDR3 nucleotides are TGTGCCAGCAGTTTCGACAACATGAACACTGAAGCTTTCTTT.

CDR3 coding DNA: TGTGCCAGCAGCCCCTTGGGGGCGAAGAATGAAAAACTGTTTTTT. Amino acid sequence: CASSPLGAKNEKLFF. J is TRBJ1-4 and V is TRBV9, with D maybe TRBD1 (6 bases). CDR1 SGDLS and CDR2 YYNGEE come from the germline V gene. The CDR3 consists of 15 residues. V lost 4 bases, J lost 5 bases, and 15 bases lay in between.

The chain links TRBV30 to TRBJ2-2; 7 bases are shared with TRBD1. CDR1 GTSNPN and CDR2 SVGIG come from the germline V gene (reference sequence). Unmatched junction bases numbered 8, after V lost 0 bases and J lost 4 bases. This CDR3 has 16 residues. In nucleotides, the CDR3 is TGTGCCTGGAGTGTACTAAAGGGGGCGGGCACCGGGGAGCTGTTTTTT. Translation: CAWSVLKGAGTGELFF.